The clone carrying this T cell receptor (beta chain) is a singleton in its sample. Its antigen remains unknown. Time point in this sample: peripheral blood 6 weeks after treatment start. There were between 1 and 8 samples from each patient, taken pretreatment and on-treatment. These data belong to a study of PD-L1 blockade in urothelial cancer. Study-wide context: At 3 weeks (second dose) and 6 weeks after starting treatment, blood was analyzed. A median blood sample held about 150,000 T cells and tens of thousands of unique TCRs.

Germline CDR1 and CDR2: LGHNA and YNFKEQ. The CDR3 loop spans 16 amino acids. V shed 0 bases, J shed 2 bases, and the junction held 3 bases outside the gene matches. Notes on the study in general: Stronger expansion of tumor-associated clones in blood at 3 weeks distinguished durable-benefit patients.

Only in-frame clones appear in the TCRdb table, and some are missing; sequencing was by immunoSEQ multiplex PCR. The sample consists of around 110,000 clones, around 89% of them appearing once. The V call is TRBV4-2, the J call TRBJ2-3; 9 bases align to TRBD1. The sequence came from a man between 60 and 75 years old with urothelial cancer. The material sequenced was PBMCs, taken around atezolizumab (anti-PD-L1) treatment. DNA for the CDR3: TGTGCCAGCAGCCAAGAAGGGGACAGGGCCACAGATACGCAGTATTTT. It yields the protein CASSQEGDRATDTQYF.